Presented here are 20 T cell receptor beta chains from one specimen sequenced in a study of CD8 T cell repertoires and HIV-1 epitope variants. These receptors lack a known antigen. This table comes from immunoSEQ multiplex PCR, and its TCRdb copy is limited to in-frame clones, with some not included. The sample holds about 4,300 clones, over 55% seen once. The sample was cultured CD8+ T cells derived from PBMCs. The receptors originated from a male donor with HIV.

The chain couples TRBV5-6 to TRBJ2-1; D may be TRBD2 (6 bases). This CDR3 is built from 15 residues. The ends were cut back, 2 bases at V and 5 bases at J, with 14 bases in the middle. Germline assignment: CDR1 SGHDT and CDR2 YYEEEE. DNA of the CDR3: TGTGCCAGCAGCTTTCCGGGCGGGACCCACAATGAGCAGTTCTTC. This codes for CASSFPGGTHNEQFF. Variable domain in full (rest from reference TRBV5-6 and TRBJ2-1): DAGVTQSPTHLIKTRGQQVTLRCSPKSGHDTVSWYQQALGQGPQFIFQYYEEEERQRGNFPDRFSGHQFPNYSSELNVNALLLGDSALYLCASSFPGGTHNEQFFGPGTRLTVL.

The chain links TRBV4-3 to TRBJ2-1; D is uncertain. V dropped 2 bases and J dropped 3 bases, with 8 bases sitting between them. Germline V gene sequence: CDR1 LGHNA, CDR2 YSLEER. The CDR3 has 14 residues. The CDR3 nucleotides read TGCGCCAGCAGCCAAATCAGCTTCTACAATGAGCAGTTCTTC. It translates to CASSQISFYNEQFF.

V gene TRBV2 combines with J gene TRBJ2-1; D possibly uses TRBD1 or TRBD2 (5 bases each). Germline loops: CDR1 SNHLY, CDR2 FYNNEI. V was pared by 8 bases and J by 4 bases, with 12 bases between. CDR3 length equals 13 residues. For the CDR3, the DNA is TGTGCCAGCCGGGGTCGACAGTACAATGAGCAGTTCTTC. Amino acid sequence: CASRGRQYNEQFF.

The sample holds one count of this clone. This rearrangement joins TRBV6-5 to TRBJ1-1; TRBD1 might be the D (6 bases). From germline, CDR1 is MNHEY and CDR2 SVGAGI. The CDR3 is 13 residues long. Trimming took off 5 bases at V and 7 bases at J, with 14 bases between the two ends. The CDR3 loop is CASSPRQAGEAFF. The CDR3 DNA is TGTGCCAGCAGTCCAAGACAGGCTGGTGAAGCTTTCTTT.

The V call is TRBV7-7, the J call TRBJ2-1; a weak D match, TRBD2 (6 bases). This CDR3 spans 13 amino acids. V dropped 5 bases and J dropped 8 bases, with 13 bases sitting between them. CDR1 is SSHAT, CDR2 FNYEAQ, per germline (reference sequence). The CDR3, as DNA: TGTGCCAGCAGCACCGGGGGTCCCGATGAGCAGTTCTTC. This encodes CASSTGGPDEQFF.

CDR3: CASSPPGSGFGAFF. CDR3 coding DNA: TGTGCCAGCTCACCACCGGGGTCGGGCTTCGGAGCTTTCTTT. The chain employs TRBV18 and TRBJ1-1; unclear D gene. Trimming stripped 0 bases from V and 10 bases from J, with 15 bases between. Germline CDR1 reads KGHSH; CDR2 reads LQKENI. This CDR3 region has 14 residues.

The count of this clone is one. This sequence joins TRBV7-9 and TRBJ2-1; no reliable D call. The CDR3 contains 13 residues. Germline CDR1 SEHNR, CDR2 FQNEAQ (reference sequence). Between the trimmed V and J ends, which lost 3 bases and 3 bases, there was a span of 6 bases. The CDR3 DNA is TGTGCCAGCAGCTTGGACGGCTACAATGAGCAGTTCTTC. Protein: CASSLDGYNEQFF. Together with reference TRBV7-9 and TRBJ2-1, the CDR3 gives the full variable domain: DTGVSQNPRHKITKRGQNVTFRCDPISEHNRLYWYRQTLGQGPEFLTYFQNEAQLEKSRLLSDRFSAERPKGSFSTLEIQRTEQGDSAMYLCASSLDGYNEQFFGPGTRLTVL.

The chain couples TRBV10-3 to TRBJ1-3; D is unresolved. V was trimmed by 6 bases and J by 4 bases, leaving 10 bases between them. The CDR3 loop spans 13 amino acids. The germline V gene has CDR1 ENHRY and CDR2 SYGVKD. CDR3 region: CAISEGGGNTIYF. CDR3 nucleotide sequence: TGTGCCATCAGCGAGGGTGGCGGAAACACCATATATTTT.

This clone was seen more than once but under ten times. The CDR3 region is CASSVTGLLGYTF. The CDR3 nucleotides read TGTGCCAGCAGCGTTACAGGACTACTTGGCTACACCTTC. The rearrangement uses TRBV5-4 and TRBJ1-2; D is possibly TRBD1 (5 bases). The CDR3 totals 13 residues. Germline values: CDR1 SGHNT, CDR2 YYREEE (reference sequence). Trimming left V 4 bases short and J 7 bases short, with 14 bases between.

The V and J genes are TRBV4-2 and TRBJ1-5, with TRBD1 as a possible D gene (5 bases). V lost 1 base to trimming and J lost 4 bases, with 23 bases between them. Germline values: CDR1 LGHNA, CDR2 YNFKEQ. The CDR3 runs to 19 residues. CDR3 DNA: TGTGCCAGCAGCCAAGGACAGCATTCAACCCAAGTCGGGAATCAGCCCCAGCATTTT. This sequence encodes CASSQGQHSTQVGNQPQHF.

V is TRBV5-6 and J is TRBJ2-3, with a possible D match to TRBD2 (7 bases). In germline, CDR1 is SGHDT, CDR2 YYEEEE. The CDR3 contains 15 residues. Trimming removed 1 base at V and 4 bases at J, with 13 bases between. The CDR3 sequence: CASSLSAGAPDTQYF. The CDR3 DNA follows: TGTGCCAGCAGCTTGTCGGCGGGGGCACCAGATACGCAGTATTTT.

This chain uses TRBV7-9 with TRBJ2-7, with 9 positions matching TRBD1. The CDR3 spans 14 residues. CDR1 and CDR2 (germline): SEHNR, FQNEAQ (reference sequence). V was clipped by 5 bases and J by 4 bases; unmatched bases: 6. Written as DNA, the CDR3 is TGTGCCAGCAGCCCCCGGGACAGGGCATACGAGCAGTACTTC. It is translated as CASSPRDRAYEQYF.

The table lists this clone with a few counts. The chain employs TRBV2 and TRBJ2-7, with D unclear. Trimming removed 3 bases at V and 3 bases at J, with 12 bases between. CDR3 length: 14 amino acids. Germline V gene lookup returns CDR1 SNHLY and CDR2 FYNNEI. The CDR3 loop is CASSDELEIYEQYF. The CDR3 bases are TGTGCCAGCAGTGACGAGCTCGAGATCTACGAGCAGTACTTC.

The chain recombines TRBV5-1 with TRBJ1-5; 7 positions agree with TRBD1. Germline trimming cut 4 bases from V and 5 bases from J; bases unmatched to any gene: 3. From germline, CDR1 is SGHRS and CDR2 YFSETQ. There are 13 residues in the CDR3. As DNA, the CDR3 is TGCGCCAGCAGCCCGACAGGGCATCAGCCCCAGCATTTT. Translating it yields CASSPTGHQPQHF. Combining the CDR3 with reference TRBV5-1 and TRBJ1-5 gives the whole variable domain KAGVTQTPRYLIKTRGQQVTLSCSPISGHRSVSWYQQTPGQGLQFLFEYFSETQRNKGNFPGRFSGRQFSNSRSEMNVSTLELGDSALYLCASSPTGHQPQHFGDGTRLSIL.

This clone was counted a single time. The chain employs TRBV28 and TRBJ1-1; D possibly corresponds to TRBD1 (6 bases). V lost 3 bases to trimming and J lost 5 bases, with 13 bases between them. Germline CDR1 is MDHEN and CDR2 is SYDVKM. The CDR3 has 14 amino acids. CDR3 nucleotides: TGTGCCAGCAGTTTGGAGGGGGTTCTGACTGAAGCTTTCTTT. Translation: CASSLEGVLTEAFF.

This chain links TRBV9 with TRBJ2-2; TRBD2 matches at 7 bases. Germline V gene data show CDR1 as SGDLS and CDR2 as YYNGEE. V was pared by 4 bases and J by 6 bases, with 12 bases of the junction left unmatched. The CDR3 is made up of 16 amino acids. The CDR3 spells CASSSNPSGDPGELFF. CDR3 bases: TGTGCCAGCAGCTCCAACCCCAGCGGGGATCCCGGGGAGCTGTTTTTT.

The chain employs TRBV7-6 and TRBJ1-1; D is uncertain. Per the germline V gene, CDR1 is SGHVS and CDR2 is FNYEAQ. V dropped 1 base and J dropped 1 base, with 4 bases sitting between them. CDR3 size: 13 residues. The CDR3 bases are TGTGCCAGCAGCTTAGGGGAGAACACTGAAGCTTTCTTT. Encoded protein: CASSLGENTEAFF.

This clone was found once. The chain recombines TRBV5-6 with TRBJ1-5; 7 bases align to TRBD1. Germline CDR1 reads SGHDT; CDR2 reads YYEEEE. This CDR3 region has 15 residues. The trim removed 1 base at V and 0 bases at J, leaving 1 base unmatched. CDR3 sequence: CASSLTGVSNQPQHF. CDR3 sequence (DNA): TGTGCCAGCAGCTTGACAGGGGTTAGCAATCAGCCCCAGCATTTT.

The genes are TRBV27 and TRBJ2-1, with TRBD2 matching 7 bases. V was clipped by 7 bases and J by 6 bases; unmatched bases: 12. The CDR3 covers 15 residues. The germline V gene has CDR1 MNHEY and CDR2 SMNVEV (reference sequence). Written as DNA, the CDR3 is TGTGCCAGCAATAGGGGAGGGAGACTGTCCAATGAGCAGTTCTTC. Its translation is CASNRGGRLSNEQFF.

J is TRBJ2-1 and V is TRBV25-1; the D gene is possibly TRBD2 (5 bases). Per the germline V gene, CDR1 is MGHDK and CDR2 is SYGVNS. Trimming took 3 bases from V and 6 from J, leaving 9 bases between them. This CDR3 is built from 13 residues. CDR3 sequence: CASSEETINEQFF. The DNA for the CDR3 is TGTGCCAGCAGTGAGGAGACTATCAATGAGCAGTTCTTC.